Listed below are T cell receptor beta chains from one sample, sequenced in a study of blood T cell repertoires in COVID-19. Measured with immunoSEQ multiplex PCR; TCRdb has only the in-frame clones, and not every one. The sample includes around 250,000 clones, approximately 88% of them seen just once. The sample comprised PBMCs or T cells enriched from blood (not recorded which). These receptors all stem from a woman between 35 and 50 years old with acute COVID-19. Each CDR3 is given with its conserved first and last residue. Each record gives: D gene, V gene, clone size, J gene, CDR3 protein, CDR3 DNA. A D gene is named only where the DNA matches it firmly. Clone size is not always given. Where it is, it says once, few, many or a class for expanded clones.

>TRBD1|TRBV11-3|.|TRBJ2-5
CASSAHGTVSETQYF
TGTGCCAGCAGCGCACACGGGACAGTTTCAGAGACCCAGTACTTC
>TRBD2|TRBV6-2/TRBV6-3|.|TRBJ2-2
CASSYKRSSGRNTGELFF
TGTGCCAGCAGTTATAAGAGGAGTAGCGGGAGGAACACCGGGGAGCTGTTTTTT
>TRBD1|TRBV3-1/TRBV3-2|.|TRBJ1-1
CASSQVAGGTEAFF
TGTGCCAGCAGCCAAGTCGCAGGGGGCACTGAAGCTTTCTTT
>.|TRBV7-2|.|TRBJ2-7
CASSLALRGYSYEQYF
TGTGCCAGCAGCTTAGCTTTACGCGGGTACTCCTACGAGCAGTACTTC
>TRBD2|TRBV24-1|.|TRBJ2-1
CATSDFKRLAAYNEQFF
TGTGCCACCAGTGATTTTAAGAGACTAGCGGCATACAATGAGCAGTTCTTC
>.|TRBV5-4|.|TRBJ2-5
CASSLVPLAPGETQYF
TGTGCCAGCAGCTTAGTTCCCCTGGCACCTGGAGAGACCCAGTACTTC
>TRBD1|TRBV4-3|once|TRBJ1-4
CASSQDFGTGGLFF
TGCGCCAGCAGCCAAGATTTTGGGACAGGGGGGCTGTTTTTT
>TRBD1|TRBV28|.|TRBJ1-1
CASSSGTGGPLGTEAFF
TGTGCCAGCAGCTCCGGGACAGGGGGTCCTTTGGGCACTGAAGCTTTCTTT
>TRBD2|TRBV7-2|.|TRBJ2-5
CASSLQTSGSYGREETQYF
TGTGCCAGCAGCTTGCAGACTAGCGGGAGTTATGGTAGAGAAGAGACCCAGTACTTC
>.|TRBV25-1|.|TRBJ1-6
CASSGIGEYSPLHF
TGTGCCAGCAGTGGTATCGGGGAATATTCACCCCTCCACTTT
>.|TRBV5-5|.|TRBJ2-5
CASSLGAGEHKYQETQYF
TGTGCCAGCAGCTTGGGGGCTGGCGAGCACAAGTACCAAGAGACCCAGTACTTC
>TRBD1|TRBV7-9|.|TRBJ2-1
CASSSVGTGKAPYNEQFF
TGTGCCAGCAGCTCCGTGGGGACAGGCAAGGCCCCCTACAATGAGCAGTTCTTC
>.|TRBV2|.|TRBJ1-5
CASSPGNGQPQHF
TGTGCCAGCAGTCCGGGGAACGGCCAGCCCCAGCATTTT
>.|TRBV11-3|.|TRBJ2-1
CASTINPGTFNEQFF
TGTGCCAGCACCATCAACCCGGGAACCTTCAATGAGCAGTTCTTC
>.|TRBV3-1/TRBV3-2|.|TRBJ1-6
CASSQGPRDSPLHF
TGTGCCAGCAGCCAAGGACCCAGGGATTCACCCCTCCACTTT
>TRBD1|TRBV28|.|TRBJ2-7
CASSSQSGTGSYEQYF
TGTGCCAGCAGTTCACAATCCGGGACAGGCAGCTACGAGCAGTACTTC
>TRBD2|TRBV9|once|TRBJ2-1
CASSPEAGTSGYNEQFF
TGTGCCAGCAGCCCCGAGGCTGGGACTAGCGGTTACAATGAGCAGTTCTTC
>.|TRBV2|.|TRBJ2-5
CASRLTGVYQETQYF
TGTGCCAGCAGGCTGACCGGAGTGTACCAAGAGACCCAGTACTTC
>TRBD1|TRBV5-1|.|TRBJ2-5
CASQTQGASETQYF
TGCGCCAGCCAAACCCAGGGGGCTAGCGAGACCCAGTACTTC
>TRBD1|TRBV28|.|TRBJ1-6
CASSPTGDREIYNSPLHF
TGTGCCAGCAGTCCAACAGGGGACAGAGAAATCTATAATTCACCCCTCCACTTT
>.|TRBV28|.|TRBJ2-7
CASSLNSPYEQYF
TGTGCCAGCAGTTTAAATTCTCCCTACGAGCAGTACTTC
>TRBD2|TRBV10-1|.|TRBJ2-1
CASSEGTSGYNEQFF
TGCGCCAGCAGTGAGGGGACTAGCGGGTACAATGAGCAGTTCTTC
>.|TRBV15|.|TRBJ1-5
CATQQGPNQPQHF
TGTGCCACCCAACAGGGACCCAATCAGCCCCAGCATTTT
>.|TRBV29-1|.|TRBJ1-2
CSVRMDAAGGYTF
TGCAGCGTTAGAATGGACGCTGCGGGTGGCTACACCTTC
>TRBD1|TRBV5-1|.|TRBJ1-1
CASSMRQGMNTEAFF
TGCGCCAGCAGCATGAGACAGGGGATGAACACTGAAGCTTTCTTT
>.|TRBV3-1/TRBV3-2|.|TRBJ2-1
CASSQATGGQFF
TGTGCCAGCAGCCAAGCGACAGGAGGGCAGTTCTTC
>TRBD2|TRBV6-5|.|TRBJ2-1
CASSPSGNNEQFF
TGTGCCAGCAGTCCTAGCGGAAACAATGAGCAGTTCTTC
>TRBD2|TRBV9|.|TRBJ2-1
CASSVEAGQQFF
TGTGCCAGCAGCGTAGAAGCGGGGCAGCAGTTCTTC
>.|TRBV5-4|once|TRBJ1-1
CASRQQGDTEAFF
TGTGCCAGCAGACAGCAGGGCGACACTGAAGCTTTCTTT